This T cell receptor (beta chain) came from a study of PD-1 blockade in mismatch repair-deficient tumors. Generated by immunoSEQ multiplex PCR, the TCRdb table keeps only in-frame clones and is missing some. The table records some 10,000 clones, just over 90% of them present only once. Specified time point: roughly ten-day in vitro stimulation with candidate neoantigen peptide 3. In regard to this clone: What it binds is not known.

CDR3 length: 14 residues. Germline V gene data show CDR1 as KGHSH and CDR2 as LQKENI. V was trimmed by 4 bases and J by 0 bases, leaving 8 bases between them. This TCR was recovered from an adult with mismatch repair-deficient cancer. The rearrangement links TRBV18 to TRBJ2-3, with D perhaps given as TRBD1 or TRBD2 (5 bases each). Here the sequenced sample was cells cultured in vitro, taken from a patient treated with pembrolizumab. The CDR3 sequence is CASSLWDSTDTQYF. The DNA of the CDR3 is TGTGCCAGCTCACTGTGGGACAGCACAGATACGCAGTATTTT.